What follows is one T cell receptor beta chain and its context. This entry is derived from a study of blood T cell repertoires in COVID-19. Germline V gives CDR1 SGHRS, CDR2 YFSETQ. The CDR3 has 14 residues. Trimming took off 2 bases at V and 0 bases at J, with 5 bases between the two ends. Sequenced by immunoSEQ multiplex PCR; TCRdb stores in-frame clones only, minus some. The sample yields around 130,000 clones, 85% to 90% seen once. The sequence derives from a man between 65 and 79 years old with active COVID-19. Sequenced sample: peripheral blood. The chain joins TRBV5-1 to TRBJ2-2, with TRBD1 as a possible D gene (5 bases). CDR3 nucleotides: TGCGCCAGCAGCTTAGGGGCGAACACCGGGGAGCTGTTTTTT. Translation: CASSLGANTGELFF.